The 20 T cell receptor beta chains below come from one sample, sequenced in a study of T cells in Graves' hyperthyroidism and ophthalmopathy (dated by TCRdb to between 2019 and 2020). Library method: multiplex PCR. Sequencing relied on an Illumina HiSeq 2000. The TCR beta CDR3 regions were amplified from the RNA transcripts. For the first round of RT-PCR on the TCR CDR3, the HTBI primer set was used together with the Qiagen OneStep RT-PCR kit. TCRdb reanalyzed the raw reads on its own, using fastp at Q25 for trimming and MiXCR for clone calling, and kept in-frame beta chains. Every entry covers one CDR3 protein and lists the most common genes and DNA from its rows. The sample yields 650,000 to 800,000 distinct CDR3 sequences; just under 45% were counted once. The top ten clonotypes cover less than 9% of the sample. Sequences were obtained from peripheral blood or thyroid tissue (not recorded which). These TCRs come from an adult man with Graves' disease, either hyperthyroidism or ophthalmopathy (not recorded which).

V and J are TRBV6-1 and TRBJ1-1; a weak D match, TRBD1 (6 bases). The CDR3 totals 14 residues. Looked up from germline, CDR1 is MNHNS and CDR2 is SASEGT. Between the trimmed V and J ends, which lost 6 bases and 4 bases, there was a span of 15 bases. This CDR3 reads CASSQGGFGTEAFF. DNA of the CDR3: TGTGCCAGCAGCCAAGGGGGGTTCGGCACTGAAGCTTTCTTT.

The chain is built from TRBV7-9 and TRBJ2-7; TRBD1 is a possible D gene (6 bases). V lost 4 bases, J lost 6 bases, and 13 bases lay in between. The CDR3 has 13 residues. Germline CDR1 reads SEHNR; CDR2 reads FQNEAQ (reference sequence). The DNA for the CDR3 is TGTGCCAGCAGCTCCGGGACATCCGTCGAGCAGTACTTC. Amino acid sequence: CASSSGTSVEQYF.

This clonotype came up many times. This chain uses TRBV7-9 with TRBJ1-2; D is ambiguous. The length of the CDR3 is 14 residues. Trimming took 3 bases from V and 5 from J, leaving 13 bases between them. Germline values: CDR1 SEHNR, CDR2 FQNEAQ (reference sequence). Here the CDR3 DNA reads TGTGCCAGCAGCTTGGTACACCCAGAGTATGGCTACACCTTC. Amino acid sequence: CASSLVHPEYGYTF.

The CDR3 nucleotides are TGTGCCAGCCAAGCAACAGGGGGAAGGCAGCCCCAGCATTTT. Amino acid sequence: CASQATGGRQPQHF. This chain connects TRBV19 to TRBJ1-5, with TRBD1 matching over 8 bases. Germline CDR1 is LNHDA and CDR2 is SQIVND (reference sequence). The CDR3 covers 14 residues. Germline trimming cut 9 bases from V and 7 bases from J; bases unmatched to any gene: 11.

The chain is built from TRBV10-3 and TRBJ2-5; D is uncertain. V lost 5 bases and J lost 1, with 14 bases in between. The CDR3 runs 15 residues. Germline CDR1 reads ENHRY; CDR2 reads SYGVKD. The CDR3 coding sequence is TGTGCCATCAGTTCAGGCACTACTATCCAAGAGACCCAGTACTTC. Translating gives CAISSGTTIQETQYF.

This clonotype has a handful of counts. V and J are TRBV12-3 or TRBV12-4 and TRBJ1-1; no reliable D call. The CDR3 totals 14 residues. Trimming shortened V by 3 bases and J by 6 bases, and 14 bases separated the two germline ends. CDR3 in DNA: TGTGCCAGCAGTTTCGGACCCGTAGGAGCTGAAGCTTTCTTT. Translated, it gives CASSFGPVGAEAFF.

This rearrangement joins TRBV7-2 to TRBJ1-2; D may be TRBD1 (6 bases). Per the germline V gene, CDR1 is SGHTA and CDR2 is FQGNSA. Trimming stripped 4 bases from V and 4 bases from J, with 13 bases between. The CDR3 extends over 14 amino acids. The CDR3 DNA reads TGTGCCAGCAGCTCCGCAGGGGATTTCTATGGCTACACCTTC. Protein product: CASSSAGDFYGYTF. The complete variable domain, with remaining parts taken from reference TRBV7-2 and TRBJ1-2, reads GAGVSQSPSNKVTEKGKDVELRCDPISGHTALYWYRQSLGQGLEFLIYFQGNSAPDKSGLPSDRFSAERTGGSVSTLTIQRTQQEDSAVYLCASSSAGDFYGYTFGSGTRLTVV.

CDR3 region: CSSESSYEQYF. The CDR3 nucleotides are TGCAGCAGTGAGTCCTCCTACGAGCAGTACTTC. This sequence joins TRBV29-1 and TRBJ2-7; D unclear. Germline values: CDR1 SQVTM, CDR2 ANQGSEA. Trimming removed 8 bases from V and 0 bases from J, with 8 bases in between. The CDR3 consists of 11 residues.

The chain couples TRBV11-3 to TRBJ1-1; 10 bases agree with TRBD1. This CDR3 has 17 amino acids. After removal of 5 bases from V and 4 bases from J, the junction contained 13 bases not matched to a gene. From germline, CDR1 is SGHNT and CDR2 YENEEA. The CDR3 nucleotides are TGTGCCAGCAGCCCCGGGACAGGGGATAGGATAGGCACTGAAGCTTTCTTT. Amino acid sequence: CASSPGTGDRIGTEAFF.

The chain joins TRBV7-9 to TRBJ2-6, with D tentatively TRBD2 (6 bases). The germline V gene encodes CDR1 SEHNR and CDR2 FQNEAQ (reference sequence). Trimming left V 5 bases short and J 7 bases short, with 15 bases between. CDR3 length: 15 residues. The CDR3 here is CASSAGGVGANVLTF. CDR3 DNA sequence: TGTGCCAGCAGCGCAGGCGGGGTTGGAGCCAACGTCCTGACTTTC. Full variable domain (remainder filled in from reference TRBV7-9 and TRBJ2-6): DTGVSQNPRHKITKRGQNVTFRCDPISEHNRLYWYRQTLGQGPEFLTYFQNEAQLEKSRLLSDRFSAERPKGSFSTLEIQRTEQGDSAMYLCASSAGGVGANVLTFGAGSRLTVL.

The CDR3 sequence: CASSSTGTGDGYTF. The DNA for the CDR3 is TGTGCCAGCAGTTCAACCGGGACAGGGGATGGCTACACCTTC. The V gene is TRBV25-1, the J gene TRBJ1-2; 10 bases fit TRBD1. This CDR3 has 14 amino acids. J lost 6 bases, V lost 5 bases, and 6 bases had no gene match. The germline CDR1 and CDR2 sequences are MGHDK and SYGVNS.

The genes are TRBV19 and TRBJ1-2; D gene unclear. Trimming removed 0 bases at V and 2 bases at J, with 4 bases between. The CDR3 has 13 residues. Germline V lookup: CDR1 LNHDA, CDR2 SQIVND (reference sequence). CDR3 residues: CASSIDTNYGYTF. The CDR3 bases are TGTGCCAGTAGTATAGACACAAACTATGGCTACACCTTC.

V and J are TRBV20-1 and TRBJ2-7; 10 bases align to TRBD2. Germline assignment: CDR1 DFQATT and CDR2 SNEGSKA (reference sequence). This CDR3 comprises 13 residues. The V segment lost 6 bases and the J segment 2 bases; nucleotides outside the gene matches: 4. The CDR3 region has the DNA TGCAGTGCCGGGACTAGCGCGACCTACGAGCAGTACTTC. This codes for CSAGTSATYEQYF.

This clonotype has more than one count but fewer than ten. The chain combines TRBV12-3 or TRBV12-4 with TRBJ1-2, with TRBD1 as a possible D gene (5 bases). V lost 7 bases, J lost 3 bases, and 15 bases lay in between. The CDR3 is 14 amino acids. CDR3 in amino acids: CASKGRDRDYGYTF. The CDR3 nucleotides are TGTGCCAGCAAGGGTCGAGACAGAGACTATGGCTACACCTTC.

J is TRBJ1-1 and V is TRBV10-3; no firm D call. This CDR3 region has 13 residues. Germline V gene sequence: CDR1 ENHRY, CDR2 SYGVKD. CDR3 region: CASIGQENTEAFF. In DNA, the CDR3 is TGTGCTAGTATTGGGCAGGAAAACACTGAAGCTTTCTTT.

This clonotype was seen more than once but under ten times. The J gene is TRBJ1-6, the V gene TRBV20-1; D call uncertain. Germline V gene lookup returns CDR1 DFQATT and CDR2 SNEGSKA (reference sequence). The V end lost 0 bases, the J end lost 6 bases, and 15 bases lay between the germline ends. The CDR3 extends over 16 amino acids. The CDR3 coding sequence is TGCAGTGCTAGAGATCCCAATGGGCAGGTTAATTCACCCCTCCACTTT. Amino acid sequence: CSARDPNGQVNSPLHF.

V gene TRBV4-1 combines with J gene TRBJ2-2; the D gene is possibly TRBD2 (6 bases). V lost 7 bases and J lost 6, with 18 bases in between. Germline V gene lookup returns CDR1 MGHRA and CDR2 YSYEKL. CDR3 length equals 15 residues. CDR3 in amino acids: CASTQAPAGPGELFF. CDR3 coding DNA: TGCGCCAGCACCCAGGCCCCTGCGGGACCCGGGGAGCTGTTTTTT.

This clonotype was recorded at least ten times. DNA for the CDR3: TGTGCCAGCAGCGACAGGGGTTGGGAGACCCAGTACTTC. This translates into CASSDRGWETQYF. This chain joins TRBV9 and TRBJ2-5; 7 bases are a match to TRBD1. The CDR3 is made up of 13 amino acids. CDR1 is SGDLS, CDR2 YYNGEE, per germline. After removal of 3 bases from V and 5 bases from J, the junction contained 4 bases not matched to a gene.

A single count supports this clonotype. A much larger clone sits a single nucleotide away, making a read error possible. The chain couples TRBV10-2 to TRBJ2-5; D might be TRBD2 (7 bases). The germline CDR1 and CDR2 sequences are WSHSY and SAAADI. The CDR3 length is 16 residues. The DNA of the CDR3 is TGTGCCAGCAGCGAGGGGGGTGGCGGGAGACAAGAGACCCAGTACTTC. Protein: CASSEGGGGRQETQYF.

The chain couples TRBV9 to TRBJ2-7; D ambiguous. V lost 4 bases and J lost 0, with 11 bases in between. There are 14 residues in the CDR3. Germline CDR1 and CDR2: SGDLS and YYNGEE. The CDR3 is CASSPGSISYEQYF. The DNA for the CDR3 is TGTGCCAGCAGCCCGGGCAGCATCTCCTACGAGCAGTACTTC.